This T cell receptor (beta chain) was identified during a study of neurological immune-mediated disorders. Study results and caveats: It was HTLV-1-associated myelopathy that showed the most TCR clonal expansion, while multiple sclerosis showed the least, falling below healthy controls. No CDR3 amino acid sequences recurred among expanded clones across subjects, suggesting private repertoires in all groups.

The sorted libraries took about a million CD4+ or CD8+ T cells. After removal of 5 bases from V and 7 bases from J, the junction contained 5 bases not matched to a gene. Germline V CDR1 and CDR2: DFQATT, SNEGSKA (reference sequence). CDR3 length: 13 amino acids. In regard to this clonotype: Its antigen is not identified.

A 10-nucleotide random UMI tagged transcripts in template-switch 5'RACE cDNA synthesis. TCRdb re-analysed the 5' RACE reads in MiXCR, keeping a single row per CDR3 protein. This sample has around 19,000 distinct CDR3 sequences, with 9.5% to 12% found just once. The chain uses TRBV20-1 and TRBJ2-1, with 10 nucleotides matching TRBD1. The sequenced material came from CD8+ T cells from blood. The sequence was obtained from a woman aged 50 to 65 in good health. In DNA, the CDR3 is TGCAGTGCTCGCCTGGACAGGGGGAATGAGCAGTTCTTC. Residues: CSARLDRGNEQFF.